These T cell receptor beta chains were read from a single sample in a study of T cell responses to AZD1222 COVID-19 vaccine. The assay was immunoSEQ multiplex PCR, and TCRdb's table has in-frame clones only and misses some. The sample yields 200,000 to 300,000 clones, approximately 93% seen once. The sequenced sample was peripheral blood, obtained on day 0 of AZD1222 vaccination. These receptors all come from an adult in good health. Both conserved end residues are part of each CDR3. The D gene is left open where the match is weak. Rows may omit the clone size; those that give it use once, few, many or a size class.

v_gene,j_gene,abundance,d_gene,CDR3aa,CDR3nt
TRBV28,TRBJ2-3,NA,TRBD2,CASSFKRGGADTQYF,TGTGCCAGCAGTTTTAAGCGGGGGGGCGCAGATACGCAGTATTTT
TRBV5-6,TRBJ2-7,NA,NA,CASSVANRDEQYF,TGTGCCAGCAGCGTCGCTAACCGGGACGAGCAGTACTTC
TRBV3-1/TRBV3-2,TRBJ2-3,NA,TRBD1,CASSHPGQVTDTQYF,TGTGCCAGCAGCCATCCGGGACAGGTCACAGATACGCAGTATTTT
TRBV30,TRBJ1-5,NA,NA,CAWSVESQPQHF,TGTGCCTGGAGTGTAGAAAGCCAGCCCCAGCATTTT
TRBV4-2,TRBJ1-4,NA,TRBD1,CASSQVQGNNEKLFF,TGTGCCAGCAGCCAAGTACAGGGGAATAATGAAAAACTGTTTTTT
TRBV7-2,TRBJ2-7,NA,TRBD2,CASSIRTSGSYEQYF,TGTGCCAGCAGCATACGGACTAGCGGTTCCTACGAGCAGTACTTC
TRBV27,TRBJ1-1,NA,NA,CASSFYRDSTEAFF,TGTGCCAGCAGTTTCTACCGGGACTCCACTGAAGCTTTCTTT
TRBV27,TRBJ2-7,once,TRBD1,CASSLVRGGASYEQYF,TGTGCCAGCAGTTTAGTTAGAGGGGGCGCCTCCTACGAGCAGTACTTC
TRBV28,TRBJ2-1,NA,NA,CASREGQPYNEQFF,TGTGCCAGCAGAGAGGGACAACCCTACAATGAGCAGTTCTTC
TRBV29-1,TRBJ2-7,NA,TRBD2,CSVEGMGRGYEQYF,TGCAGCGTTGAAGGAATGGGGAGGGGCTACGAGCAGTACTTC
TRBV28,TRBJ2-1,NA,TRBD2,CASSLTSGRVYNEQFF,TGTGCCAGCAGCTTGACTAGCGGGAGGGTTTACAATGAGCAGTTCTTC
TRBV3-1/TRBV3-2,TRBJ1-1,NA,TRBD1,CASSQVSGGDTEAFF,TGTGCCAGCAGCCAAGTTTCAGGGGGCGACACTGAAGCTTTCTTT
TRBV19,TRBJ2-4,once,NA,CASSMDYRDQNIQYF,TGTGCCAGTAGTATGGACTACCGGGACCAAAACATTCAGTACTTC
TRBV5-1,TRBJ2-3,NA,NA,CASSLDPANSDTQYF,TGCGCCAGCAGCTTGGATCCAGCAAACTCAGATACGCAGTATTTT
TRBV25-1,TRBJ2-2,NA,TRBD1,CASSFQGANTGELFF,TGTGCCAGCAGTTTCCAGGGGGCCAACACCGGGGAGCTGTTTTTT
TRBV19,TRBJ2-3,NA,NA,CASSISGHYTDTQYF,TGTGCCAGTAGTATCTCGGGACATTACACAGATACGCAGTATTTT
TRBV27,TRBJ1-2,NA,NA,CASSPRGINYGYTF,TGTGCCAGCAGCCCTAGGGGCATAAACTATGGCTACACCTTC
TRBV3-1/TRBV3-2,TRBJ1-5,few,NA,CASSQGQNQPQHF,TGTGCCAGCAGCCAAGGGCAGAATCAGCCCCAGCATTTT
TRBV9,TRBJ1-3,NA,NA,CASSESPKAGNTIYF,TGTGCCAGCAGCGAGTCACCGAAGGCTGGAAACACCATATATTTT
TRBV5-1,TRBJ1-1,NA,NA,CASSLATVNTEAFF,TGCGCCAGCAGCTTGGCCACAGTGAACACTGAAGCTTTCTTT
TRBV19,TRBJ2-2,NA,NA,CASSPRDGTGELFF,TGTGCCAGTAGTCCTCGGGACGGCACCGGGGAGCTGTTTTTT
TRBV6-5,TRBJ2-7,NA,NA,CASNRGGGYEQYF,TGTGCCAGCAACCGAGGAGGGGGGTACGAGCAGTACTTC
TRBV28,TRBJ2-7,few,NA,CASRQGPYEQYF,TGTGCCAGCAGGCAGGGGCCCTACGAGCAGTACTTC
TRBV7-9,TRBJ1-1,once,NA,CASSPIATVNTEAFF,TGTGCCAGCAGCCCCATCGCGACAGTGAACACTGAAGCTTTCTTT
TRBV15,TRBJ1-4,NA,TRBD1,CATSRGQGKEKLFF,TGTGCCACCAGCAGAGGACAGGGGAAAGAAAAACTGTTTTTT
TRBV3-1/TRBV3-2,TRBJ1-3,NA,NA,CASSTSGNTIYF,TGTGCCAGCAGCACTTCTGGAAACACCATATATTTT
TRBV18,TRBJ2-1,once,TRBD2,CASSPSASGTHNEQFF,TGTGCCAGCTCACCATCGGCTAGCGGGACCCACAATGAGCAGTTCTTC
TRBV19,TRBJ1-3,NA,NA,CASSEDTSGNTIYF,TGTGCCAGTAGCGAAGACACCTCTGGAAACACCATATATTTT
TRBV10-3,TRBJ1-2,NA,TRBD1,CAISGTGGFEKRDYGYTF,TGTGCCATCAGTGGGACAGGGGGCTTCGAAAAACGGGACTATGGCTACACCTTC
TRBV19,TRBJ1-1,once,NA,CASSLFEGSTEAFF,TGTGCCAGTAGTTTGTTCGAGGGTTCCACTGAAGCTTTCTTT
TRBV14,TRBJ2-7,NA,TRBD2,CASSLLAGAPNEQYF,TGTGCCAGCAGCTTGTTAGCGGGAGCACCGAACGAGCAGTACTTC
TRBV7-2,TRBJ2-7,NA,TRBD2,CASTELVSGRAAYEQYF,TGTGCCAGCACCGAGCTTGTTAGCGGGAGGGCCGCCTACGAGCAGTACTTC
TRBV3-1/TRBV3-2,TRBJ1-2,NA,NA,CASSQDRVGYTF,TGTGCCAGCAGCCAAGACAGGGTTGGCTACACCTTC
TRBV5-6,TRBJ2-7,NA,NA,CASSLVRGISHSEGYEQYF,TGTGCCAGCAGCTTGGTACGGGGAATTTCTCATAGCGAGGGCTACGAGCAGTACTTC
TRBV6-2/TRBV6-3,TRBJ2-1,NA,NA,CASGLARNEQFF,TGTGCCAGCGGCCTAGCGCGGAATGAGCAGTTCTTC
TRBV7-9,TRBJ1-1,NA,NA,CASSLSGTRNTEAFF,TGTGCCAGCAGCTTATCCGGGACCCGGAACACTGAAGCTTTCTTT
TRBV7-6,TRBJ2-6,NA,NA,CASSLSRSGANVLTF,TGTGCCAGCAGCTTATCTAGGTCTGGGGCCAACGTCCTGACTTTC
TRBV28,TRBJ1-5,NA,NA,CASSGRVWGKRLDQPQHF,TGTGCCAGCAGTGGGAGGGTTTGGGGTAAGAGATTAGATCAGCCCCAGCATTTT
TRBV19,TRBJ1-5,once,TRBD1,CASRDRNNQPQHF,TGTGCCAGTAGGGACAGGAACAATCAGCCCCAGCATTTT
TRBV6-6,TRBJ2-7,NA,TRBD1,CASSTQGLEQYF,TGTGCCAGCAGTACACAGGGGCTCGAGCAGTACTTC
TRBV4-2,TRBJ1-1,NA,NA,CASSQVLDRNTEAFF,TGTGCCAGCAGCCAAGTCCTTGACAGAAACACTGAAGCTTTCTTT
TRBV28,TRBJ1-1,NA,TRBD1,CASSRGPRTEAFF,TGTGCCAGCAGCAGGGGGCCCCGCACTGAAGCTTTCTTT
TRBV6-6,TRBJ1-1,once,NA,CASRRSAQAFF,TGTGCCAGCCGGAGGTCAGCTCAAGCTTTCTTT
TRBV2,TRBJ1-2,few,TRBD1,CASSEAGRGGYGYTF,TGTGCCAGCAGTGAAGCAGGCAGGGGGGGCTATGGCTACACCTTC
TRBV3-1/TRBV3-2,TRBJ2-1,NA,TRBD1,CASSQRHRGSDEQFF,TGTGCCAGCAGCCAACGGCACAGGGGAAGCGATGAGCAGTTCTTC
TRBV2,TRBJ1-1,NA,TRBD1,CASRGQGAAEAFF,TGTGCCAGCAGGGGACAGGGGGCTGCTGAAGCTTTCTTT
TRBV5-6,TRBJ2-3,NA,NA,CASSLDGLKADTQYF,TGTGCCAGCAGCTTGGATGGTCTTAAAGCAGATACGCAGTATTTT
TRBV5-1,TRBJ2-5,NA,NA,CASSYGGGSQETQYF,TGCGCCAGCAGCTACGGGGGTGGTTCACAAGAGACCCAGTACTTC
TRBV20-1,TRBJ1-2,few,NA,CSASLQWTYGYTF,TGCAGTGCTAGTCTGCAGTGGACCTATGGCTACACCTTC
TRBV4-1,TRBJ2-7,NA,TRBD1,CASSHHPGQGSYEQYF,TGCGCCAGCAGCCACCACCCGGGACAGGGCTCCTACGAGCAGTACTTC
TRBV13,TRBJ2-7,NA,NA,CASSPGLGSYEQYF,TGTGCCAGCAGCCCTGGACTCGGCTCCTACGAGCAGTACTTC
TRBV11-3,TRBJ2-5,NA,TRBD1,CASSLGGDRGPETQYF,TGTGCCAGCAGCTTAGGTGGGGACAGGGGGCCGGAGACCCAGTACTTC
TRBV18,TRBJ2-3,NA,TRBD2,CASNTGTSPTDTQYF,TGTGCCAGCAATACCGGGACTAGCCCCACAGATACGCAGTATTTT
TRBV28,TRBJ1-1,NA,NA,CASSLWGRNTEAFF,TGTGCCAGCAGTTTATGGGGCAGGAACACTGAAGCTTTCTTT